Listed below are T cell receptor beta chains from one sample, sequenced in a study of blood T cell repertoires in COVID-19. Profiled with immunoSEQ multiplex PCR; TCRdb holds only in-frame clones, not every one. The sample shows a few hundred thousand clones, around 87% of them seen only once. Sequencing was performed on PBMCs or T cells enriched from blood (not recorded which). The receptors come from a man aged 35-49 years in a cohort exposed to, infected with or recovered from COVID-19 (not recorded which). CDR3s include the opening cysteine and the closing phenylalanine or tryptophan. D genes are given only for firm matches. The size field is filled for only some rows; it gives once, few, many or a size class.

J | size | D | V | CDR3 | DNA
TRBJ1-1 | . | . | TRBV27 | CASSSRLSRDTEAFF | TGTGCCAGCAGCTCCCGACTGTCCAGGGACACTGAAGCTTTCTTT
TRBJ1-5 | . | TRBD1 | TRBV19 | CASSRQGVLDQPQHF | TGTGCCAGTAGCCGACAGGGGGTTCTTGATCAGCCCCAGCATTTT
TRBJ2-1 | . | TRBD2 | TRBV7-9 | CASSFSGSNEQFF | TGTGCCAGCAGCTTTAGCGGGAGTAATGAGCAGTTCTTC
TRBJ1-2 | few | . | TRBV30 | CAWTTLRGIGGYTF | TGTGCCTGGACTACCCTAAGGGGTATAGGTGGCTACACCTTC
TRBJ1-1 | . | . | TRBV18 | CASSPTPLHNTEAFF | TGTGCCAGCTCACCAACACCGTTGCATAACACTGAAGCTTTCTTT
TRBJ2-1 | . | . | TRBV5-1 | CASSLGGGAIDEQFF | TGCGCCAGCAGCTTGGGGGGGGGCGCGATCGATGAGCAGTTCTTC
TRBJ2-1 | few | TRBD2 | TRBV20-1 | CSASSGGRAHDEQFF | TGCAGTGCTAGTTCTGGCGGGAGGGCCCACGATGAGCAGTTCTTC
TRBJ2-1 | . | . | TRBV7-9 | CASSLGGGNEQFF | TGTGCCAGCAGCTTAGGCGGAGGCAATGAGCAGTTCTTC
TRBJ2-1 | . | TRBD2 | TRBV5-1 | CASSLSAGGSYNEQFF | TGCGCCAGCAGCTTGTCGGCGGGAGGATCCTACAATGAGCAGTTCTTC
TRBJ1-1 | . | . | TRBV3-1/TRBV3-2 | CASSQGVGFGEAFF | TGTGCCAGCAGCCAAGGGGTCGGGTTTGGTGAAGCTTTCTTT
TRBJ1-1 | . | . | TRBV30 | CAWSPDTKIMNTEAFF | TGTGCCTGGAGCCCGGACACCAAAATAATGAACACTGAAGCTTTCTTT
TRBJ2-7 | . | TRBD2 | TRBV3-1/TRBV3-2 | CASSQDLPAGSRGEQYF | TGTGCCAGCAGCCAAGACCTGCCAGCGGGATCTCGGGGCGAGCAGTACTTC
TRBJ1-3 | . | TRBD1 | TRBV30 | CAWSVGQVSSGNTIYF | TGTGCCTGGAGTGTTGGACAGGTCAGCTCTGGAAACACCATATATTTT
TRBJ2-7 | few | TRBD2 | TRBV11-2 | CASSVSGSFSYEQYF | TGTGCCAGCAGCGTTAGCGGGAGTTTCTCCTACGAGCAGTACTTC
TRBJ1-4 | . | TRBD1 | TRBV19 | CASSVSGTGHEKLFF | TGTGCCAGTAGCGTATCCGGGACAGGGCACGAAAAACTGTTTTTT
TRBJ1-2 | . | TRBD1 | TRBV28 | CASSLLDRGRGYTF | TGTGCCAGCAGTTTACTTGACAGGGGGAGAGGCTACACCTTC
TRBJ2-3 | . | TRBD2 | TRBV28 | CASSVARGRADTQYF | TGTGCCAGCAGTGTAGCTAGAGGGAGGGCAGATACGCAGTATTTT
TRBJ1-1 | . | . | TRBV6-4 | CASSELSVTADTEAFF | TGTGCCAGCAGTGAACTCTCCGTTACAGCCGACACTGAAGCTTTCTTT
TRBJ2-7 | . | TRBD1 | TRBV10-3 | CAARGQTYEQYF | TGTGCCGCCCGGGGACAGACCTACGAGCAGTACTTC
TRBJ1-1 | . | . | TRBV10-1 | CASRRTMNTEAFF | TGCGCCAGCCGTCGTACTATGAACACTGAAGCTTTCTTT
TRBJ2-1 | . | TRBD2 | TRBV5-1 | CASSLIGGTGYNEQFF | TGCGCCAGCAGCTTGATCGGGGGGACGGGCTACAATGAGCAGTTCTTC
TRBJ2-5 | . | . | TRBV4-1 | CASSQDTGQGTQYF | TGCGCCAGCAGCCAAGACACAGGCCAAGGGACCCAGTACTTC
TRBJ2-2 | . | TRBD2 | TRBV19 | CASSRTSGRLNTGELFF | TGTGCCAGTAGTAGGACTAGCGGGAGGTTGAACACCGGGGAGCTGTTTTTT
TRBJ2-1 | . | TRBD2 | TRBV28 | CASSLVGGDEQFF | TGTGCCAGCAGTTTGGTGGGGGGGGATGAGCAGTTCTTC
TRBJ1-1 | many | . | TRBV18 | CASSPQGREDEAFF | TGTGCCAGCTCACCACAAGGGAGGGAGGATGAAGCTTTCTTT
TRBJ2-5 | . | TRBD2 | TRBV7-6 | CASRHLAGGPETQYF | TGTGCCAGCAGGCACCTAGCGGGAGGGCCGGAGACCCAGTACTTC
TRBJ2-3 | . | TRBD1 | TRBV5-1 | CASSKGQTDTQYF | TGCGCCAGCAGCAAGGGACAGACAGATACGCAGTATTTT
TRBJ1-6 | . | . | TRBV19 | CASSSTGSTFSYNSPLHF | TGTGCCAGTAGCTCGACGGGGTCAACTTTCTCCTATAATTCACCCCTCCACTTT
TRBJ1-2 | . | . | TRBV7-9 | CASSFGTNLLGGYTF | TGTGCCAGCAGCTTTGGGACTAACCTATTGGGAGGCTACACCTTC
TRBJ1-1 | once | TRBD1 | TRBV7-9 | CASSLQGAGTEAFF | TGTGCCAGCAGCTTACAGGGGGCAGGAACTGAAGCTTTCTTT
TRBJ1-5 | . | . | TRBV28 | CASSLRGRGNQPQHF | TGTGCCAGCAGCCTTAGGGGGAGAGGCAATCAGCCCCAGCATTTT
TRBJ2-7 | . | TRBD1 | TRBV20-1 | CSASSGTGFSYEQYF | TGCAGTGCTAGTTCGGGGACAGGGTTCTCCTACGAGCAGTACTTC